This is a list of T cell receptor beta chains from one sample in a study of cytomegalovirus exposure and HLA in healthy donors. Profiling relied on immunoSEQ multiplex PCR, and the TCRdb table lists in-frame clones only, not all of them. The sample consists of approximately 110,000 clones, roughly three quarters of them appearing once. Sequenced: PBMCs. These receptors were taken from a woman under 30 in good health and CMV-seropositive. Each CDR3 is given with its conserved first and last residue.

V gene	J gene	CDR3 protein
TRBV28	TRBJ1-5	CASTSRRGEENQPQHF
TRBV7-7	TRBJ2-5	CASSPRTGQGETQYF
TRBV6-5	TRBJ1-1	CASTPIRVTTEAFF
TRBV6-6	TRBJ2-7	CASSYPVLKPYYEQYF
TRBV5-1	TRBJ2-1	CASSLLSGLDDEQFF
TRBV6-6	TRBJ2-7	CASSYSGTGGNKQYF
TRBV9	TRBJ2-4	CASSAFDSPLAKNIQYF
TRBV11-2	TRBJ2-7	CASSLSGTGDYEQYF
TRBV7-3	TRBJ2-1	CASSLRGDFYNEQFF
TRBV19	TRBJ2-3	CASSIRLAGASDTQYF
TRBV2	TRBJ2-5	CASSEASWGQGVRETQYF
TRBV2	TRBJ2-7	CASRGTRRIYEQYF
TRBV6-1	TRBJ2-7	CASSVFGQVEQYF
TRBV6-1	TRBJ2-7	CASREGLAGAYEQYF
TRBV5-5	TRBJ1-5	CASSLDAGNQPQHF
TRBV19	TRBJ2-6	CASSRRGRVGANVLTF
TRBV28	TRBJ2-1	CASIPPGGSETSGSYEQFF
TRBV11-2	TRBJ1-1	CASSRDRGSNTEAFF
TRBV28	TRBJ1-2	CASSRGQGRGYTF
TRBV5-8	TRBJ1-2	CASSRGQESSLYGYTF
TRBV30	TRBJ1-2	CAWSVWGPARGYTF
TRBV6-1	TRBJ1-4	CASGTRANEKLFF